The entry below gives a single TCR beta chain sequence along with its context. The data are from a study of CD8 T cells in Susac syndrome. Trimming removed 3 bases at V and 0 bases at J, with 12 bases between. CDR1 is SGHRS, CDR2 YFSETQ, per germline. The CDR3 totals 15 residues. Random hexamers served to reverse transcribe roughly 0.5 to 1 ug RNA. Using its own MiXCR run on the immunoSEQ multiplex PCR reads, TCRdb lists one record per CDR3 protein. The sample shows about 120,000 distinct CDR3 sequences, nearly 95% of them seen only once. The sequence was collected from a human donor in good health. The sample consisted of CD4+ T cells from PBMCs. V and J are TRBV5-1 and TRBJ1-2; D gene ambiguous. The CDR3 region is CASSSNTGTNYGYTF. As DNA, the CDR3 is TGCGCCAGCAGCTCTAACACCGGGACTAACTATGGCTACACCTTC.